This record looks at one T cell receptor (beta chain) sequence and its context. Its antigen is still unknown. No much larger clone exists at a distance of one base, and base qualities are not known. The sample's treatment or condition label is to be understood as: allogeneic hematopoietic cell transplantation with graft depleted of TCRalphabeta T cells and CD19 B cells. Transplant recipients were children who received TCRalphabeta/CD19-depleted allogeneic hematopoietic cell grafts. The sample comes from a study of T-cell reconstitution after alpha-beta-depleted transplantation in children (dated by TCRdb to about 2016). Turning to the overall study: Using TCR repertoire profiling, the study quantitatively followed how T-cell immune reconstitution unfolded in children after TCRalphabeta/CD19-depleted allogeneic hematopoietic cell transplantation.

The method behind the library was PCR. The run used an Illumina HiSeq 2500. TCR libraries were prepared with molecular barcoding, using unique molecular identifiers to normalize TCRbeta repertoire quantification. TCRdb passed the public sequencing reads through fastp at Q25 and MiXCR, retaining productive beta sequences. CDR3 protein sequences are deduplicated, and each keeps its most common genes and DNA. The table for this sample lists 98,000 or so distinct CDR3 sequences; around a quarter of them were counted only once. The ten top clones hold over 20% of the sample. What the authors observed across the whole study: Apparently early alphabetaT-cell count recovery about two months after transplant reportedly relied on only several hundred rapidly expanded clones derived from non-depleted graft cells. In some patients, the high TCRbeta diversity seen at day 60 was put down to recipient T cells and intrathymic progenitors that had survived conditioning. Hyperexpanded clone frequencies declined over subsequent months; after one year, T-cell counts and TCRbeta diversity were mostly attributed to newly produced T cells.

CDR1 WSHSY and CDR2 SAAADI were looked up in the germline V gene. Ends trimmed: V by 6 bases, J by 2 bases; bases unmatched to a gene: 4. Measured from the cysteine to the phenylalanine, the CDR3 is 14 residues long. Just the 42-base CDR3 DNA is kept, in frame starting at base 1. The clonotype was recovered from a boy aged 2 to 9 with acute lymphoblastic leukemia, due to receive a stem cell transplant. The material was PBMCs, obtained before TCRalphabeta/CD19-depleted stem cell transplant. Recombination linked TRBV10-2 to TRBJ1-5, and TRBD1 aligns with 7 junction nucleotides. The CDR3 is CASRDDRGNQPQHF. DNA sequence: TGCGCCAGCAGAGATGACAGGGGCAATCAGCCCCAGCATTTT.